These T cell receptor beta chains were read from a single sample in a study of CD8 T cells in Susac syndrome. Each CDR3 protein gets one entry after TCRdb re-called the immunoSEQ multiplex PCR reads with MiXCR. This sample yields 200,000 or so distinct CDR3 sequences, of which about 95% are seen a single time; under 0.095% belongs to the top ten. The sample was CD4+ T cells from PBMCs. These receptors were taken from a human donor with multiple sclerosis. Both conserved end residues are part of each CDR3. Each record gives: D gene, J gene, V gene, clone size, CDR3 DNA, CDR3 protein. The D gene is left open where the match is weak. Rows may omit the clone size; those that give it use once, few, many or a size class.

>.|TRBJ2-1|TRBV9|.
TGTGCCAGCAGCGTAGACGGCAGGGGGGACAATGAGCAGTTCTTC
CASSVDGRGDNEQFF
>.|TRBJ1-3|TRBV9|.
TGTGCCAGCAGCGTACTAGCGTCTCTGGAAGGTGCCATATATTTT
CASSVLASLEGAIYF
>TRBD1|TRBJ1-6|TRBV3-1|.
TGTGCCAGCAGCCTCGGACAGGGGAGTTCACCCCTCCACTTT
CASSLGQGSSPLHF
>.|TRBJ1-2|TRBV20-1|.
TGCAGTGCTAGACGGGGACCAGACGTTGGCTACACCTTC
CSARRGPDVGYTF
>.|TRBJ2-2|TRBV20-1|.
TGCAGTGCACCCGGGTTAGCGAGTTACACCGGGGAGCTGTTTTTT
CSAPGLASYTGELFF
>.|TRBJ1-5|TRBV15|.
TGTGCCACCAGCAGAGTCCAAGCCCATCAGCCCCAGCATTTT
CATSRVQAHQPQHF
>.|TRBJ2-1|TRBV4-2|.
TGTGCCAGCAGCCAAGGCGGTTACAATGAGCAGTTCTTC
CASSQGGYNEQFF
>.|TRBJ2-3|TRBV3-1|.
TGTGCCAGCAGCCTCCGGGACCCCTCAGATACGCAGTATTTT
CASSLRDPSDTQYF
>.|TRBJ1-1|TRBV4-1|.
TGCGCCAGCAGCCAAGATCGCCCGTGGCAGATAATGAACACTGAAGCTTTCTTT
CASSQDRPWQIMNTEAFF
>.|TRBJ1-4|TRBV3-1|.
TGTGCCAGCAGCCAAGAAGAGGGAGCAAAACTGTTTTTT
CASSQEEGAKLFF
>.|TRBJ1-1|TRBV12-3/TRBV12-4|.
TGTGCCAGCAGTACGATCCCCGAGAACACTGAAGCTTTCTTT
CASSTIPENTEAFF
>TRBD2|TRBJ2-6|TRBV7-9|.
TGTGCCAGCAGCTTCCTAGCGGGGATCAACTCTGGGGCCAACGTCCTGACTTTC
CASSFLAGINSGANVLTF
>TRBD2|TRBJ2-7|TRBV2|once
TGTGCCAGCAGTGGTCTAGCGGGAGGGCCTAACGAGCAGTACTTC
CASSGLAGGPNEQYF
>TRBD2|TRBJ2-1|TRBV20-1|.
TGCAGTGCACCGGCAGCGGGAGATTCCTACAATGAGCAGTTCTTC
CSAPAAGDSYNEQFF
>.|TRBJ1-1|TRBV2|.
TGTGCCAGCAGTGAAGTTCTCGTCGCCACTGAAGCTTTCTTT
CASSEVLVATEAFF
>.|TRBJ1-6|TRBV4-1|.
TGCGCCAGCAGCCATTCCAGGGGCGCGAATTCACCCCTCCACTTT
CASSHSRGANSPLHF
>TRBD2|TRBJ2-3|TRBV20-1|once
TGCAGTGCTTTTAGCGGGGGCAACACAGATACGCAGTATTTT
CSAFSGGNTDTQYF
>.|TRBJ2-5|TRBV5-1|once
TGCGCCAGCAGCATTCTGCAGGGACAAGAGACCCAGTACTTC
CASSILQGQETQYF
>.|TRBJ2-7|TRBV4-1|.
TGCGCCAGCAGCCTGGGACACGCATCCTCCTACGAGCAGTACTTC
CASSLGHASSYEQYF
>TRBD2|TRBJ2-1|TRBV9|.
TGTGCCAGCAGCGTCCGTGGGCTAGCGGGAACCTACAATGAGCAGTTCTTC
CASSVRGLAGTYNEQFF
>.|TRBJ2-7|TRBV30|.
TGTGCCTGGAGTGTAATGCCCACCCGATACTACGAGCAGTACTTC
CAWSVMPTRYYEQYF
>.|TRBJ2-1|TRBV20-1|.
TGCAGTGCTATTGTTGGGAACAATGAGCAGTTCTTC
CSAIVGNNEQFF
>.|TRBJ2-5|TRBV30|.
TGTGCCTGGCCAAATCGGACGTTTGGGGCCCAGTACTTC
CAWPNRTFGAQYF
>.|TRBJ2-7|TRBV11-1|few
TGTGCCAGCAGCTTAAACAGGGACTACGAGCAGTACTTC
CASSLNRDYEQYF
>.|TRBJ2-3|TRBV20-1|.
TGCAGTGCAAGGAGGGCCAGAGATACGCAGTATTTT
CSARRARDTQYF
>.|TRBJ2-2|TRBV5-4|.
TGTGCCAGCAGCCCCCCCCGCGGGGAGCTGTTTTTT
CASSPPRGELFF
>.|TRBJ2-5|TRBV7-2|.
TGTGCCAGCAGCTTAGCCCTGGGACTCTCCCAAGAGACCCAGTACTTC
CASSLALGLSQETQYF
>.|TRBJ2-5|TRBV7-9|.
TGTGCCAGCAGCTATCAAGCTAAAGAGACCCAGTACTTC
CASSYQAKETQYF